This T cell receptor (beta chain) originates from a study of cytomegalovirus exposure and HLA in healthy donors. Turning to the study itself: There were 350 to 400 genotyped donors. Of these, about 81% fell in the genetic ancestry cluster associated with self-reported Caucasian donors. General observations from the study: TCR beta sequences reportedly predicted the HLA-A and HLA-B alleles of most subjects accurately. Previous analysis showed most TCR beta V segments were productive about 87% or about 30% of the time. The analysis excluded some indistinguishable V segments, including TRBV6-2 and TRBV6-3.

V was shortened by 1 base and J by 11 bases, with 20 bases between the two germline ends. CDR1 and CDR2 (germline): SGHVS, FQNEAQ. This CDR3 spans 15 amino acids. For this clone: The antigen remains unidentified.

Researchers ran the PCR with 60 Vbeta and 13 Jbeta primers. TCRdb's copy holds only in-frame clones and misses some; the assay was immunoSEQ multiplex PCR. The repertoire holds some 130,000 clones, with more than 65% as singletons. J is TRBJ2-5 and V is TRBV7-8, with TRBD2 as a possible D gene (6 bases). Sequences were obtained from PBMCs. The origin of this receptor is a male donor in good health and CMV-seropositive. In nucleotides, the CDR3 is TGTGCCAGCAGCTTAGAGGGGACTTCAAACCATGAGCAGTACTTC. Protein product: CASSLEGTSNHEQYF.